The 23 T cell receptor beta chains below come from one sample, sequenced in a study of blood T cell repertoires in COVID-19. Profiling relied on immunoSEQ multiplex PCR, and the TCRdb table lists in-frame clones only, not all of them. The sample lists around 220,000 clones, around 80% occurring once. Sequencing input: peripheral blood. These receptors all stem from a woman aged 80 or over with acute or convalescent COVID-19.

CDR3 loop: CASRLLPGPQHF. The CDR3, as DNA: TGTGCCAGCAGGCTCCTCCCGGGGCCCCAGCATTTT. The V gene is TRBV12-3 or TRBV12-4, the J gene TRBJ1-5, with D unclear. Deletions cut 6 bases from V and 9 bases from J, with 12 bases between. CDR3 length: 12 residues.

CDR3 in amino acids: CASSYSRLGGDGYTF. The CDR3 DNA reads as TGTGCCAGCAGTTACTCAAGGCTAGGAGGAGATGGCTACACCTTC. V is TRBV6-6 and J is TRBJ1-2, with unresolved D. Germline-derived CDR1 and CDR2 are MNHNY and SVGAGI (reference sequence). The CDR3 runs to 15 residues. V shed 0 bases and J shed 6 bases, with 14 bases lying between them.

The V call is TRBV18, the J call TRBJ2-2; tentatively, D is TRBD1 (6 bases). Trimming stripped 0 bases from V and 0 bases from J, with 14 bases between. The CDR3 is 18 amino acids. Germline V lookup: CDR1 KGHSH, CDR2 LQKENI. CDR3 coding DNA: TGTGCCAGCTCACCACCGTGGGGACATGCCGCGAACACCGGGGAGCTGTTTTTT. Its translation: CASSPPWGHAANTGELFF.

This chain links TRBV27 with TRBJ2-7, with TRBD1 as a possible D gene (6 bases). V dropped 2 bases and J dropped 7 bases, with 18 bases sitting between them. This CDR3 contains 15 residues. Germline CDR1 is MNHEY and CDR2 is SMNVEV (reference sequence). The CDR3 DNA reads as TGTGCCAGCAGTTTAATGTCAGGGGCCTTGGGTGAGCAGTACTTC. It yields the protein CASSLMSGALGEQYF.

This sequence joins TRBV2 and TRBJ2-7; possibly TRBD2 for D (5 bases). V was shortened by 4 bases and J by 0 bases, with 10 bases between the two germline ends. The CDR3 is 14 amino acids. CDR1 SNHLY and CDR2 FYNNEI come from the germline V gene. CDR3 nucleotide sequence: TGTGCCAGCAGTGGGAGGACCATCTCCTACGAGCAGTACTTC. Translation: CASSGRTISYEQYF.

This CDR3 reads CASSLNGENTEAFF. The CDR3 DNA follows: TGCGCCAGCAGCTTGAACGGAGAGAACACTGAAGCTTTCTTT. The chain is built from TRBV5-1 and TRBJ1-1, with D unresolved. The CDR3 sequence is 14 residues long. Trimming took 1 base from V and 1 from J, leaving 8 bases between them. Germline V CDR1 and CDR2: SGHRS, YFSETQ.

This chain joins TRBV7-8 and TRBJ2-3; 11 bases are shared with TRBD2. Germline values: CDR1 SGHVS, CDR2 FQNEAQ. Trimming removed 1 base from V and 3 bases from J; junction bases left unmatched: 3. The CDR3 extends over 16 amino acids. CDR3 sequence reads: CASSLVSGGATDTQYF. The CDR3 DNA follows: TGTGCCAGCAGCTTAGTTAGCGGGGGGGCGACAGATACGCAGTATTTT. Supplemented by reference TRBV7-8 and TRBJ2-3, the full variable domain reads GAGVSQSPRYKVAKRGQDVALRCDPISGHVSLFWYQQALGQGPEFLTYFQNEAQLDKSGLPSDRFFAERPEGSVSTLKIQRTQQEDSAVYLCASSLVSGGATDTQYFGPGTRLTVL.

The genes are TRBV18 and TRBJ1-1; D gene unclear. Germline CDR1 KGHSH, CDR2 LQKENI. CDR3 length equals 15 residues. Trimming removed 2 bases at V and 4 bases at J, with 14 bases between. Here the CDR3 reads CASSPSATTGTEAFF. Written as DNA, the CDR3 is TGTGCCAGCTCACCATCGGCCACTACGGGCACTGAAGCTTTCTTT.

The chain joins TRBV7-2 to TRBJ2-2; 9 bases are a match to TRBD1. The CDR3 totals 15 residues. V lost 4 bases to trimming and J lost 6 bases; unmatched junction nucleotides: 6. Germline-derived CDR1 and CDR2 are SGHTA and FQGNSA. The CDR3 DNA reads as TGTGCCAGCAGCTGGGGACAGGGAGGGTCCGGGGAGCTGTTTTTT. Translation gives CASSWGQGGSGELFF.

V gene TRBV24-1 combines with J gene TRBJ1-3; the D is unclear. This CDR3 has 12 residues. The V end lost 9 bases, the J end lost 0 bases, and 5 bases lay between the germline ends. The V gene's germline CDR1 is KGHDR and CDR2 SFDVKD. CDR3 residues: CATESSGNTIYF. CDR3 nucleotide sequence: TGTGCCACCGAGAGCTCTGGAAACACCATATATTTT.

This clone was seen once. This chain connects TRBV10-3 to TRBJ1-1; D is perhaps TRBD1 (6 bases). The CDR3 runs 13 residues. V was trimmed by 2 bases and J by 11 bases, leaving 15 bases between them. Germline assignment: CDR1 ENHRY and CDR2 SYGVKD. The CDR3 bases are TGTGCCATCAGTGAGCCCCCGCCAGGGGAGGCTTTCTTT. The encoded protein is CAISEPPPGEAFF.

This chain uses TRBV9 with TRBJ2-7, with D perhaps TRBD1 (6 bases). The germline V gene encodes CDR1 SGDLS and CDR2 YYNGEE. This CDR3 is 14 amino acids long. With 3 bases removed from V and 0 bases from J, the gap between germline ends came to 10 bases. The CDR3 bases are TGTGCCAGCAGCGCACAGGGCCTCTCCTACGAGCAGTACTTC. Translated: CASSAQGLSYEQYF.

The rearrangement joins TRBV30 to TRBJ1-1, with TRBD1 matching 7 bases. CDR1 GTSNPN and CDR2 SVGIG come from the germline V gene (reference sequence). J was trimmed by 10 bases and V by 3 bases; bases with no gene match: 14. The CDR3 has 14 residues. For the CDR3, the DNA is TGTGCCTGGAGGGGGTCCGAGCCCCAGGGGGGAGCTTTCTTT. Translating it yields CAWRGSEPQGGAFF.

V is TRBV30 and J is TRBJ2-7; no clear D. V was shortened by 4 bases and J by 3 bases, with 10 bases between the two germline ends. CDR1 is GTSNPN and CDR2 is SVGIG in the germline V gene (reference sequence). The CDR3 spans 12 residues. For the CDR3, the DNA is TGTGCCTGGAATGGAGATTTCTACGAGCAGTACTTC. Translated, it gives CAWNGDFYEQYF.

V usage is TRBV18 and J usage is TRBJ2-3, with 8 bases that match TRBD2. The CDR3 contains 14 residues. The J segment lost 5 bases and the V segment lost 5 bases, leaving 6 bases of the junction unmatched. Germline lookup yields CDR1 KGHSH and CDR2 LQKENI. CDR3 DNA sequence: TGTGCCAGCTCAGTAGCGGGGCTGGGAGATACGCAGTATTTT. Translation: CASSVAGLGDTQYF.

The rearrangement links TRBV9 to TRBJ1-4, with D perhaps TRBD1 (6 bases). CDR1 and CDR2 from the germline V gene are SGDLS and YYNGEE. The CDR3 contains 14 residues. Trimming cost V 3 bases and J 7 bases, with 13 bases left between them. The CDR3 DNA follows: TGTGCCAGCAGCGAACAGGGCAAGAGTGAAAAACTGTTTTTT. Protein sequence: CASSEQGKSEKLFF.

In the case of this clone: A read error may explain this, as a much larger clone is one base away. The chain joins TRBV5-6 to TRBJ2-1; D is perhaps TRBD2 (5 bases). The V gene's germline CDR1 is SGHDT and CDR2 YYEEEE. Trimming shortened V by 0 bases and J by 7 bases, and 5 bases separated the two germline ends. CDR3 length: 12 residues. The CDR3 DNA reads TGTGCCAGCAGCTTGGGAGGGAATGAGCAGTTCTTC. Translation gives CASSLGGNEQFF.

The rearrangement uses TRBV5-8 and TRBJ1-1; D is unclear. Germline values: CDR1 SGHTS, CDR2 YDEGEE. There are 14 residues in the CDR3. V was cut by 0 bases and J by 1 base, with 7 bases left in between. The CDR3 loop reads CASSLESGNTEAFF. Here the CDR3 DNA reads TGTGCCAGCAGCTTGGAATCGGGGAACACTGAAGCTTTCTTT.

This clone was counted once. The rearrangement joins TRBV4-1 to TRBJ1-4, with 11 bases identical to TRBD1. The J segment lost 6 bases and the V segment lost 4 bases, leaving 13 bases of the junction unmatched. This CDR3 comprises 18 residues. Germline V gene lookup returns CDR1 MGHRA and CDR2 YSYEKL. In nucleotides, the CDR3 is TGCGCCAGCAGCCTATATGCCGCGATGGGACAGGGGGATGAAAAACTGTTTTTT. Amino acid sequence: CASSLYAAMGQGDEKLFF.

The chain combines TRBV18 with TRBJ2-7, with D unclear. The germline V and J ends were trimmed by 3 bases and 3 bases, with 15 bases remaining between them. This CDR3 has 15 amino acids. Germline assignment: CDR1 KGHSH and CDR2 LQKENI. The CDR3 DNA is TGTGCCAGCTCACCCCCCTCTCTCTCCCGCTACGAGCAGTACTTC. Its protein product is CASSPPSLSRYEQYF.

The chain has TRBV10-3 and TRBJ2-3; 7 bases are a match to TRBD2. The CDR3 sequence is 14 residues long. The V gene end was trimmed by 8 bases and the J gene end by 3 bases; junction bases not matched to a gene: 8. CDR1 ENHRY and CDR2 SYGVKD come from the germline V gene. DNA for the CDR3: TGTGCCATCGGGAGGGATGTGGGGACAGATACGCAGTATTTT. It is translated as CAIGRDVGTDTQYF.

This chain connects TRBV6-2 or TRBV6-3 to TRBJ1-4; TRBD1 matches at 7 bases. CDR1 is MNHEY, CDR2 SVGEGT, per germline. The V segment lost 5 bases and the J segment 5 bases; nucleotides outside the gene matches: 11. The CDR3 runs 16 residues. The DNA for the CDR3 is TGTGCCAGCAGTGGTCCCGGGACAGTATTGAATGAAAAACTGTTTTTT. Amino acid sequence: CASSGPGTVLNEKLFF.

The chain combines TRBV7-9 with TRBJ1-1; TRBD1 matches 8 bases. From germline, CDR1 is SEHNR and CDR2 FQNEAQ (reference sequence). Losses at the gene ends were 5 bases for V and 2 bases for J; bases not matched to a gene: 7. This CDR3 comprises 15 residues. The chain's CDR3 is CASSLRTGKNTEAFF. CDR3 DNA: TGTGCCAGCAGCCTAAGGACAGGGAAAAACACTGAAGCTTTCTTT.